Listed below are T cell receptor beta chains from one sample, sequenced in a study of blood T cell repertoires in COVID-19. Clones were sequenced by immunoSEQ multiplex PCR, and TCRdb holds only the in-frame ones, with some missing. The table has over 300,000 clones, 80% to 90% seen once. Sequences were obtained from peripheral blood. The receptors come from a woman aged 45-65 years with acute or convalescent COVID-19. Both conserved end residues are part of each CDR3. D genes are given only for firm matches. Some rows have no size entry. The others give once, few or many, or a class for an expanded clone.

>TRBV9|TRBJ1-2|.|TRBD1
TGTGCCAGCAGCGGGTTACAGGGGGCAGGTGGCTACACCTTC
CASSGLQGAGGYTF
>TRBV29-1|TRBJ1-2|.|.
TGCAGCGTTGTAGTCCGCTATGGCTACACCTTC
CSVVVRYGYTF
>TRBV21-1|TRBJ2-4|.|.
TGTGCCAGCAGCAAAGGGGCAGGGGGCTCCAAAAACATTCAGTACTTC
CASSKGAGGSKNIQYF
>TRBV14|TRBJ1-6|once|.
TGTGCCAGCAGCCAAGACAGAACAAAGAATTCACCCCTCCACTTT
CASSQDRTKNSPLHF
>TRBV30|TRBJ1-1|few|TRBD1
TGTGCCTGGAGCGGACAGGGTACTGAAGCTTTCTTT
CAWSGQGTEAFF
>TRBV7-9|TRBJ2-5|.|TRBD1
TGTGCCAGCAGCGCCTCCCGGACAGGGATGGAGACCCAGTACTTC
CASSASRTGMETQYF
>TRBV5-1|TRBJ1-4|once|.
TGCGCCAGCAGCCCCGGGTTCGCCCAGGAAAAACTGTTTTTT
CASSPGFAQEKLFF
>TRBV19|TRBJ2-1|.|TRBD1
TGTGCCAGTAGTATTGGCGGGACAGGGCCGAACTCCTACAATGAGCAGTTCTTC
CASSIGGTGPNSYNEQFF
>TRBV5-1|TRBJ1-2|few|.
TGCGCCAGCAGCTTGGACGGCGGAGACTATGGCTACACCTTC
CASSLDGGDYGYTF
>TRBV18|TRBJ2-1|.|TRBD1
TGTGCCAGCTCCCCGGGACAGGGGGACAATGAGCAGTTCTTC
CASSPGQGDNEQFF
>TRBV20-1|TRBJ2-3|.|.
TGCAGTGCTAGTAAAGCCGGGCGGGGTGGCACAGATACGCAGTATTTT
CSASKAGRGGTDTQYF
>TRBV9|TRBJ1-2|.|.
TGTGCCAGCAGCGTAGGAGGGATCTATGGCTACACCTTC
CASSVGGIYGYTF
>TRBV6-6|TRBJ1-1|.|.
TGTGCCAGCTTCAGGGTCGGCACTGAAGCTTTCTTT
CASFRVGTEAFF
>TRBV18|TRBJ2-1|.|.
TGTGCCAGCTCACCACGAGGAGTGTACAATGAGCAGTTCTTC
CASSPRGVYNEQFF
>TRBV5-6|TRBJ1-4|.|TRBD1
TGTGCCAGCAGCTCGACAGGGGGAGCAACTAATGAAAAACTGTTTTTT
CASSSTGGATNEKLFF
>TRBV30|TRBJ1-4|.|.
TGTGCCTGGAGTTGGGAGGGGCAGGGTAATGAAAAACTGTTTTTT
CAWSWEGQGNEKLFF
>TRBV5-1|TRBJ2-6|.|.
TGCGCCAGCAGCTTGAAACCAGGGGCTTTGTCCTCTGGGGCCAACGTCCTGACTTTC
CASSLKPGALSSGANVLTF
>TRBV3-1/TRBV3-2|TRBJ1-2|once|.
TGTGCCAGCAGGGGGCGCTTTAAAGGCTACACCTTC
CASRGRFKGYTF
>TRBV5-8|TRBJ1-6|.|TRBD1
TGTGCCAGCAGCTTAACAGGGGGGGATTCACCCCTCCACTTT
CASSLTGGDSPLHF
>TRBV19|TRBJ2-3|.|TRBD1
TGTGCCAGTAGCGTTGGGACAGGGGCGAGTAATACGCAGTATTTT
CASSVGTGASNTQYF
>TRBV5-1|TRBJ1-2|.|TRBD1
TGCGCCAGCAGCAAGGGACAGAGCTATGGCTACACCTTC
CASSKGQSYGYTF
>TRBV24-1|TRBJ1-2|.|TRBD1
TGTGCCACCAGTGGGGACAGGGAAAACTATGGCTACACCTTC
CATSGDRENYGYTF
>TRBV30|TRBJ1-3|once|.
TGTGCCTGGGGTTACGGTCGGGGAGGTGGAAACACCATATATTTT
CAWGYGRGGGNTIYF
>TRBV19|TRBJ2-2|few|TRBD2
TGTGCCAGTAGTGTGACTAGCGGAGGGGGGGAGCTGTTTTTT
CASSVTSGGGELFF
>TRBV3-1/TRBV3-2|TRBJ2-2|once|.
TGTGCCAGCAGCGGAAGGGGCGGAAACACCGGGGAGCTGTTTTTT
CASSGRGGNTGELFF
>TRBV19|TRBJ2-3|.|TRBD2
TGTGCCAGTAGTATACTGCCTTCTAGCGGGGTCGCAGATACGCAGTATTTT
CASSILPSSGVADTQYF
>TRBV6-5|TRBJ1-2|.|.
TGTGCCAGCAGTTCTAAAGGAGGCTATGGCTACACCTTC
CASSSKGGYGYTF
>TRBV19|TRBJ2-3|.|TRBD2
TGTGCCAGTACCCGGGGGGGCACAGATACGCAGTATTTT
CASTRGGTDTQYF
>TRBV15|TRBJ1-2|few|TRBD1
TGTGCCACCAGCAGAGGACCGGGACAGGGAGGTGGCTACACCTTC
CATSRGPGQGGGYTF
>TRBV9|TRBJ2-2|.|.
TGTGCCAGCAGCGTAGCATCAGGGGCCGGGGAGCTGTTTTTT
CASSVASGAGELFF
>TRBV27|TRBJ2-2|.|TRBD2
TGTGCCAGCTACTCTCAACTAGCGGGATACACCGGGGAGCTGTTTTTT
CASYSQLAGYTGELFF
>TRBV7-6|TRBJ2-7|.|TRBD2
TGTGCCAGCAGCAGAGGACTAGCTATCTCCTACGAGCAGTACTTC
CASSRGLAISYEQYF
>TRBV21-1|TRBJ2-3|.|.
TGTGCCAGCAGCACCTTGAACAGGCCTTTCACAGATACGCAGTATTTT
CASSTLNRPFTDTQYF
>TRBV2|TRBJ2-6|.|TRBD2
TGTGCCAGCAGTGATGGCGGGAGTGCCTTGGGCCTTGGGGCCAACGTCCTGACTTTC
CASSDGGSALGLGANVLTF
>TRBV11-2|TRBJ2-5|.|.
TGTGCCAGCAGCACCGGACAGACCGAAGAGACCCAGTACTTC
CASSTGQTEETQYF
>TRBV2|TRBJ2-5|.|TRBD2
TGTGCCAGCAGGAGAGGCCCTAGCGGGGGGAGCGAGACCCAGTACTTC
CASRRGPSGGSETQYF
>TRBV7-2|TRBJ1-6|once|.
TGTGCCAGCAGCCGCGGGGGGATTTCCTATAATTCACCCCTCCACTTT
CASSRGGISYNSPLHF
>TRBV7-2|TRBJ2-6|.|.
TGTGCCAGCAGCTTAGGGTCCGGTGGGGCCAACGTCCTGACTTTC
CASSLGSGGANVLTF
>TRBV28|TRBJ1-1|.|.
TGTGCCAGCAGTTCCTCAGGGGTAAGGGCTTTCTTT
CASSSSGVRAFF
>TRBV5-1|TRBJ1-5|.|TRBD1
TGCGCCAGCAGCTTGGGACAGGGTAGCAATCAGCCCCAGCATTTT
CASSLGQGSNQPQHF
>TRBV6-4|TRBJ2-3|.|.
TGTGCCACAAGACCTAGTGGCTCTAGCACAGATACGCAGTATTTT
CATRPSGSSTDTQYF
>TRBV19|TRBJ2-2|.|TRBD2
TGTGCCAGTAGTATAGGAGCGGGAGAGTGGGTCGGGGAGCTGTTTTTT
CASSIGAGEWVGELFF